This TCR beta chain was documented in a study of blood T cell repertoires in COVID-19. Study context: Sample material is recorded as cDNA or gDNA derived from T cells, B-cell-depleted T cells, or PBMCs.

CDR3 length equals 14 residues. V was clipped by 6 bases and J by 6 bases, with 12 bases between them. Per the germline V gene, CDR1 is MNHEY and CDR2 is SVGAGI. In the study's own analysis: Amplification from reference gene primers served as the basis for estimated nucleated cell counts. Here immunoSEQ multiplex PCR was the method, and the copy in TCRdb shows in-frame clones only, minus some. Clone size and V and J calls were adopted from that table, with D and trimming inferred from the DNA. This sample has about 130,000 clones; approximately 89% occur once, and the top ten carry about 3%. During active infection, Seattle patients enrolled and were then monitored through disease.

The chain recombines TRBV6-5 with TRBJ1-6, with D perhaps matching TRBD1 (5 bases). Input material: peripheral blood. The TCR originated in a woman of 80 years or more with COVID-19, enrolled during active disease. CDR3 nucleotides: TGTGCCAGCAGCCCCCCCAGGGTTAATTCACCCCTCCACTTT. It codes for CASSPPRVNSPLHF.